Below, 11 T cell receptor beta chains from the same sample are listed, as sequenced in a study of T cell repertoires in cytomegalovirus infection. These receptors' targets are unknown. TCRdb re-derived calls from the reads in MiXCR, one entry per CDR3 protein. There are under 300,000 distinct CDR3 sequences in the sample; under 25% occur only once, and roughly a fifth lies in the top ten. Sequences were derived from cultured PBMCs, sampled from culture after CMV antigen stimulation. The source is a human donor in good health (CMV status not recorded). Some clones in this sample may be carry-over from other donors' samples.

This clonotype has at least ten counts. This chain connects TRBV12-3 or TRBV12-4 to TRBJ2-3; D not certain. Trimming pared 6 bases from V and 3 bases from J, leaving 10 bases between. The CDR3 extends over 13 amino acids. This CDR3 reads CASRLSGTDTQYF. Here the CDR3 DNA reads TGTGCCAGCAGGCTGAGTGGGACAGATACGCAGTATTTT.

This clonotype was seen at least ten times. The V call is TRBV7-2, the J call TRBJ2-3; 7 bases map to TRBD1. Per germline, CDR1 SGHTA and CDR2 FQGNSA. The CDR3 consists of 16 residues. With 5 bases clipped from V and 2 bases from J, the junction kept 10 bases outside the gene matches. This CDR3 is CASSLGPGGNTDTQYF. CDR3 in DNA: TGTGCCAGCAGCCTGGGACCAGGGGGTAACACAGATACGCAGTATTTT.

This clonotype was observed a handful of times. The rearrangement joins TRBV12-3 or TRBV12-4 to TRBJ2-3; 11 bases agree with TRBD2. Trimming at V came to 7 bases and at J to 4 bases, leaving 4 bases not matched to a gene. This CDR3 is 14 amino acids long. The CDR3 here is CASNVAGGPDTQYF. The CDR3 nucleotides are TGTGCCAGCAACGTAGCGGGAGGGCCAGATACGCAGTATTTT.

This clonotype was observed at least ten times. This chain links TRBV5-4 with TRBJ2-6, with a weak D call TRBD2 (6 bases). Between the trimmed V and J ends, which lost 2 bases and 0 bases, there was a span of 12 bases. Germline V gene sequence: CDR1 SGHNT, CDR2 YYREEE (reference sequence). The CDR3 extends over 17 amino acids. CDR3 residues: CASSFGGLISGANVLTF. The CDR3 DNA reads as TGTGCCAGCAGCTTCGGGGGTCTCATCTCTGGGGCCAACGTCCTGACTTTC.

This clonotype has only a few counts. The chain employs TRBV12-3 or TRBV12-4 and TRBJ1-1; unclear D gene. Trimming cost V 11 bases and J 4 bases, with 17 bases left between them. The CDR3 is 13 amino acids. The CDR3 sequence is CAHRRSVGTEAFF. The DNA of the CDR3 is TGTGCCCACCGTCGGTCGGTTGGCACTGAAGCTTTCTTT.

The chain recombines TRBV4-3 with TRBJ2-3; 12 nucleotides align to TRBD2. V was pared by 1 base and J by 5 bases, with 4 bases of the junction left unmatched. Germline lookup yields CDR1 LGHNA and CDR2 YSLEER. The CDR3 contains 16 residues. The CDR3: CASSQGLAGVEDTQYF. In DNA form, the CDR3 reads TGCGCCAGCAGCCAAGGACTAGCGGGAGTCGAAGATACGCAGTATTTT.

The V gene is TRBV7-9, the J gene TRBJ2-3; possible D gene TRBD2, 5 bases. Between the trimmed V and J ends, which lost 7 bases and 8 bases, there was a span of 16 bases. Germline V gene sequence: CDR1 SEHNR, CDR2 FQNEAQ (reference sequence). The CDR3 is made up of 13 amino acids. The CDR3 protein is CASNPGVMRTQYF. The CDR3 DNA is TGTGCCAGCAACCCCGGGGTGATGCGTACGCAGTATTTT.

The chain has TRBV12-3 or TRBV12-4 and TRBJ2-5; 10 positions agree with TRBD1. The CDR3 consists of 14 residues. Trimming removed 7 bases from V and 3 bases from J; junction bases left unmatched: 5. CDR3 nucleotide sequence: TGTGCCAGCATCCGGGACAGGGGAGAAGAGACCCAGTACTTC. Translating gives CASIRDRGEETQYF.

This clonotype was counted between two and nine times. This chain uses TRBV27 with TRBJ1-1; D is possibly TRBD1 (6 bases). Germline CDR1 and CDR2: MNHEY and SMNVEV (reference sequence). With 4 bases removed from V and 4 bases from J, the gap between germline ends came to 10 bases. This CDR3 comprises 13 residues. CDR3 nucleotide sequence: TGTGCCAGCAGTTCCATAGGGGGCACTGAAGCTTTCTTT. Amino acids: CASSSIGGTEAFF.

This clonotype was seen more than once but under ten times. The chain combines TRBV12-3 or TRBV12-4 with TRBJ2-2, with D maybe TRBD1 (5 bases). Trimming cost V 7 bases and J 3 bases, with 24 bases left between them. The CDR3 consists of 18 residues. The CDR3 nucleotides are TGTGCCAGCATCCGTTTGGCCCGGACAAAGAAATACACCGGGGAGCTGTTTTTT. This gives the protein CASIRLARTKKYTGELFF.

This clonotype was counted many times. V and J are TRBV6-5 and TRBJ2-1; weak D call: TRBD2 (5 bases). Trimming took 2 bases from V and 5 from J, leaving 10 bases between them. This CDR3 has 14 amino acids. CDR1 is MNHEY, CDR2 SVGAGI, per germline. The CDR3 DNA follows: TGTGCCAGCAGTTACGTAAGCGGTAACAATGAGCAGTTCTTC. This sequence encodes CASSYVSGNNEQFF.